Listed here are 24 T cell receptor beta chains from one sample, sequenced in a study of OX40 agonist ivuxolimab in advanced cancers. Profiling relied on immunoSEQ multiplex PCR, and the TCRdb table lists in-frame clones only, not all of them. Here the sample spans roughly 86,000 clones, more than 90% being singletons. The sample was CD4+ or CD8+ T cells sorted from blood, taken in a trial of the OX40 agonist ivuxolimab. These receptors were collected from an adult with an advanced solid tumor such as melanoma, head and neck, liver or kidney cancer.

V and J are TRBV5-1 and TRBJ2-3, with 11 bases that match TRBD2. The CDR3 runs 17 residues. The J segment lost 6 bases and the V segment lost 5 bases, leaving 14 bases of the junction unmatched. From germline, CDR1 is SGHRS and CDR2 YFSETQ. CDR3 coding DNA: TGCGCCAGCAGTCCCCTAGTAGCGGGAGGGCCGGGGGATACGCAGTATTTT. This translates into CASSPLVAGGPGDTQYF. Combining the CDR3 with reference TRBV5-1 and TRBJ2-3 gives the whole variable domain KAGVTQTPRYLIKTRGQQVTLSCSPISGHRSVSWYQQTPGQGLQFLFEYFSETQRNKGNFPGRFSGRQFSNSRSEMNVSTLELGDSALYLCASSPLVAGGPGDTQYFGPGTRLTVL.

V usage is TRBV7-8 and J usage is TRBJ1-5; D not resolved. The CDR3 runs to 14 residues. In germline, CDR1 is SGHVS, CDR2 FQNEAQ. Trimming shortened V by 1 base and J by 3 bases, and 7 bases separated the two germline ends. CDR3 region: CASSLDGPNQPQHF. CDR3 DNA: TGTGCCAGCAGCTTAGACGGACCCAATCAGCCCCAGCATTTT.

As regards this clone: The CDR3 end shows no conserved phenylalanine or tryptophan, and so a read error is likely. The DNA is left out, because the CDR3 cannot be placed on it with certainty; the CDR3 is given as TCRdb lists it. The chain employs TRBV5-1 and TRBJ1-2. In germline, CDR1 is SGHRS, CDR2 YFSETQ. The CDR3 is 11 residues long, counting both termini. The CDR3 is CASSLDPRLVG.

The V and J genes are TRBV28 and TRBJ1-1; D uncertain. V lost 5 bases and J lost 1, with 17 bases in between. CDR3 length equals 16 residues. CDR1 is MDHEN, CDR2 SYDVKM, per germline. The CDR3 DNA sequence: TGTGCCAGCAGTATATCCCTTGGGGTGGGGAACACTGAAGCTTTCTTT. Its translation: CASSISLGVGNTEAFF. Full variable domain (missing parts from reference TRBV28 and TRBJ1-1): DVKVTQSSRYLVKRTGEKVFLECVQDMDHENMFWYRQDPGLGLRLIYFSYDVKMKEKGDIPEGYSVSREKKERFSLILESASTNQTSMYLCASSISLGVGNTEAFFGQGTRLTVV.

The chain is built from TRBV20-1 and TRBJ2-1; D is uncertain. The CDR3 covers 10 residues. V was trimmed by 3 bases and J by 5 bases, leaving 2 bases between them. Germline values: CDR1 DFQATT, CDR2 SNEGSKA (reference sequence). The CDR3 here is CSARDNEQFF. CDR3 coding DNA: TGCAGTGCTAGGGACAATGAGCAGTTCTTC.

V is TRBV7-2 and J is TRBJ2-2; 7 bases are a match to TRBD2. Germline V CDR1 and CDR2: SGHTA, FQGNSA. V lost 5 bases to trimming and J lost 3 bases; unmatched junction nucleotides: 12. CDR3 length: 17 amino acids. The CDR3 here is CASSASRGSRDTGELFF. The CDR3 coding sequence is TGTGCCAGCAGCGCCTCCCGCGGGAGTCGCGACACCGGGGAGCTGTTTTTT.

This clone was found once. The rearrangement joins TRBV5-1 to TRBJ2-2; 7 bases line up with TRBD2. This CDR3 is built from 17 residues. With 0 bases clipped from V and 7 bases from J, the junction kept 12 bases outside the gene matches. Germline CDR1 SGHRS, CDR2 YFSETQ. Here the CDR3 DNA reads TGCGCCAGCAGCTTGGTTGCGGGAGTTTTGGCAAACGGGGAGCTGTTTTTT. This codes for CASSLVAGVLANGELFF. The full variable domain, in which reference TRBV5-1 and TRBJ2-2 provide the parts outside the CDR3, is KAGVTQTPRYLIKTRGQQVTLSCSPISGHRSVSWYQQTPGQGLQFLFEYFSETQRNKGNFPGRFSGRQFSNSRSEMNVSTLELGDSALYLCASSLVAGVLANGELFFGEGSRLTVL.

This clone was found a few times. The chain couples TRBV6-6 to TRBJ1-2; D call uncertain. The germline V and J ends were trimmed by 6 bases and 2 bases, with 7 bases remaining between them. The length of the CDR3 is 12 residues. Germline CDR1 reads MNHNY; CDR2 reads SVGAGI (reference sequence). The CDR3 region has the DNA TGTGCCAGCAGGGACGGAAACTATGGCTACACCTTC. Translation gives CASRDGNYGYTF.

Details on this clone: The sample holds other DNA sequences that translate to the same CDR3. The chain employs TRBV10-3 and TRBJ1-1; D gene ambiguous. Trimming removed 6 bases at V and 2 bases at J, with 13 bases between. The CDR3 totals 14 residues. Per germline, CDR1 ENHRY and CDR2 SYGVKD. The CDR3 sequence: CAIRADIKNTEAFF. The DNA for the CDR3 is TGTGCCATCAGAGCAGACATCAAAAACACTGAAGCTTTCTTT.

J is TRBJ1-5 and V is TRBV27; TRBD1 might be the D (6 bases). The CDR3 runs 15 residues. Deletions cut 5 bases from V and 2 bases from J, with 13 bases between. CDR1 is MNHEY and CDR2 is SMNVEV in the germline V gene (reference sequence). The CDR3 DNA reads TGTGCCAGCAGTATCCAGGGGCGCGGCAATCAGCCCCAGCATTTT. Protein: CASSIQGRGNQPQHF.

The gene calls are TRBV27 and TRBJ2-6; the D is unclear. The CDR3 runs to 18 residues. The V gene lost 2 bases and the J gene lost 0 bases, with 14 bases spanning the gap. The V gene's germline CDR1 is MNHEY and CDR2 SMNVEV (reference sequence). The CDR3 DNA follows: TGTGCCAGCAGTTTAATGGGTCCAATCCTCTCTGGGGCCAACGTCCTGACTTTC. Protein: CASSLMGPILSGANVLTF.

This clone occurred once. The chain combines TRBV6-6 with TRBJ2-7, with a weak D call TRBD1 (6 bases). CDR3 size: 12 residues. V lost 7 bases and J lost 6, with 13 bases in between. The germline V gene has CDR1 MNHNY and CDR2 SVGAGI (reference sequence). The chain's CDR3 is CASNNRVGEQYF. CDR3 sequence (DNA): TGTGCCAGCAACAACAGGGTCGGCGAGCAGTACTTC.

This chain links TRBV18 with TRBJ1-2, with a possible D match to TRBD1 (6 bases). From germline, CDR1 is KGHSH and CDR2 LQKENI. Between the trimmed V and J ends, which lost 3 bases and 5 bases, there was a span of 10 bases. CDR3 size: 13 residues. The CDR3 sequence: CASSPQGYYGYTF. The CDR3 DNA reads TGTGCCAGCTCACCCCAGGGGTATTATGGCTACACCTTC.

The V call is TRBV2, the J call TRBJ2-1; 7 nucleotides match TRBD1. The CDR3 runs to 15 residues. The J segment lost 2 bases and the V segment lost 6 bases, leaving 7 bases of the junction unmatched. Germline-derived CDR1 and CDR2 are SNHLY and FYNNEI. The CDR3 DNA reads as TGTGCCAGCAGGCAGGAGACAGGGACCTACAATGAGCAGTTCTTC. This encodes CASRQETGTYNEQFF.

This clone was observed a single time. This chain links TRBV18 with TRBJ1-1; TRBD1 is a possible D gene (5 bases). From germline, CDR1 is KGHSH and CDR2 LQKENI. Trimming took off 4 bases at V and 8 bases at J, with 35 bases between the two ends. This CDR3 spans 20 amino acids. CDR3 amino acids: CASSLTGTRFGVGQLGEAFF. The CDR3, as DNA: TGTGCCAGCTCACTGACCGGGACGCGATTTGGAGTTGGTCAGTTGGGGGAAGCTTTCTTT.

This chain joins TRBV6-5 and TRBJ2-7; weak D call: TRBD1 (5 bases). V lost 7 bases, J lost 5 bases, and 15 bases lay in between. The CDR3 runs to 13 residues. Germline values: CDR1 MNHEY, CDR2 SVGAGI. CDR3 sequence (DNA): TGTGCCAGCACCCCAGGGCGGTCCAACGAGCAGTACTTC. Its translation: CASTPGRSNEQYF.

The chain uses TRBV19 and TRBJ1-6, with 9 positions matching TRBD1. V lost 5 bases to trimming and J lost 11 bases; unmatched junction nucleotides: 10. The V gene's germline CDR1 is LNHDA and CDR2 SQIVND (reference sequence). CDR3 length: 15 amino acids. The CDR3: CASSREGQGQTPLHF. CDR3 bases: TGTGCCAGTAGTCGAGAGGGACAGGGACAAACACCCCTCCACTTT.

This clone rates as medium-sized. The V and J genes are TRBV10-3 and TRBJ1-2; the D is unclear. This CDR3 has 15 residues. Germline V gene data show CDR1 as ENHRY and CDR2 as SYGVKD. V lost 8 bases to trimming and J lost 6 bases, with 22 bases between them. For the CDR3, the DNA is TGTGCCATCTCGGCTACAGTATATTCTCCGAATGGCTACACCTTC. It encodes CAISATVYSPNGYTF.

This CDR3 reads CASGSPRGLAGVPDEQYF. CDR3 nucleotide sequence: TGTGCTAGTGGTTCCCCTAGGGGACTAGCGGGAGTCCCGGACGAGCAGTACTTC. This chain uses TRBV12-5 with TRBJ2-7, with TRBD2 identical over 14 bases. Germline CDR1 LGHNT, CDR2 FRNRAP. Germline trimming cut 4 bases from V and 5 bases from J; bases unmatched to any gene: 13. The CDR3 runs to 18 residues. Full variable domain (outside the CDR3, taken from reference TRBV12-5 and TRBJ2-7): DARVTQTPRHKVTEMGQEVTMRCQPILGHNTVFWYRQTMMQGLELLAYFRNRAPLDDSGMPKDRFSAEMPDATLATLKIQPSEPRDSAVYFCASGSPRGLAGVPDEQYFGPGTRLTVT.

Here the CDR3 DNA reads TGTGCCAGCAGACAAAACGGGGGACAGGGGGCGAGAAGGACTGAAGCTTTCTTT. It codes for CASRQNGGQGARRTEAFF. The chain combines TRBV28 with TRBJ1-1, with 12 bases aligning to TRBD1. Germline V gives CDR1 MDHEN, CDR2 SYDVKM. This CDR3 is built from 18 residues. With V trimmed by 6 bases and J by 5 bases, 16 bases remained unmatched.

The CDR3 DNA is TGTGCCAGTATTTCGGGGACAGGGCAATGGGGAGTTGATCAGCCCCAGCATTTT. Translation gives CASISGTGQWGVDQPQHF. The chain has TRBV19 and TRBJ1-5, with 9 bases identical to TRBD1. Germline V CDR1 and CDR2: LNHDA, SQIVND (reference sequence). J gave up 5 bases and V 7 bases, and 18 bases lay outside the gene matches. This CDR3 is built from 18 residues.

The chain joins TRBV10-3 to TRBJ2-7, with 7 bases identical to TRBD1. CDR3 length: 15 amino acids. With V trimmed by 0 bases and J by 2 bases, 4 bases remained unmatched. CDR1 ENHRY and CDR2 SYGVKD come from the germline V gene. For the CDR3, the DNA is TGTGCCATCAGTGAGTCTGGACAGGTCACCTACGAGCAGTACTTC. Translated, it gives CAISESGQVTYEQYF.

The CDR3 loop reads CATNTGELFF. CDR3 bases: TGTGCCACCAACACCGGGGAGCTGTTTTTT. V is TRBV2 and J is TRBJ2-2; D gene uncertain. The CDR3 loop spans 10 amino acids. Germline V CDR1 and CDR2: SNHLY, FYNNEI. V dropped 10 bases and J dropped 2 bases, with 2 bases sitting between them.

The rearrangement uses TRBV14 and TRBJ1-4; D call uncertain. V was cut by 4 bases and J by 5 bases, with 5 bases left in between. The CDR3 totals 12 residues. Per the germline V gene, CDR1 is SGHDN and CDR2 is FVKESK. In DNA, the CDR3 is TGTGCCAGCAGCCGCGGGAATGAAAAACTGTTTTTT. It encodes CASSRGNEKLFF.